The clone carrying this T cell receptor (beta chain) showed up just a few times. The target antigen is unknown. The CDR3 has 14 amino acids. Per the germline V gene, CDR1 is MDHEN and CDR2 is SYDVKM. V dropped 3 bases and J dropped 4 bases, with 9 bases sitting between them. Thyroid ultrasound, orbital computed tomography, clinical symptoms, and serum thyroxine and TRAb underpinned diagnoses. The sample belongs to a study of T cells in Graves' hyperthyroidism and ophthalmopathy. In the study overall: At initial diagnosis, before any treatment had begun, peripheral blood was obtained. Study-level findings and limits: Most expanded thyroid clonotypes above 0.001 also appeared in blood.

TCR beta CDR3 regions were amplified from RNA. A first-round RT-PCR of the TCR CDR3 used the HTBI primer set. TCRdb independently ran MiXCR on the multiplex PCR reads; one entry per CDR3 protein. This sample yields about 710,000 distinct CDR3 sequences, of which 16% are seen a single time; around 8.1% belongs to the top ten. The genes are TRBV28 and TRBJ2-2; D remains unclear. The sample consisted of blood. The clonotype was recovered from a man between 18 and 35 years old with Graves' hyperthyroidism. CDR3 loop: CASSLTPGTGELFF. The DNA of the CDR3 is TGTGCCAGCAGTTTGACCCCGGGCACCGGGGAGCTGTTTTTT.